The T cell receptor beta chain described here comes from a study of identical twins. Regarding the study as a whole: Low generation probability was overrepresented in out-of-frame alpha sequences shared by twins.

A single record per CDR3 protein comes from TCRdb applying MiXCR to the 5' RACE reads. Of roughly 770,000 distinct CDR3 sequences in the sample, 18% were seen once. As regards this clonotype: The antigen is not known.

The same specimen was also included in a second study, on T cells expressing NK-cell markers.

The TCR sequence derives from a woman in her late teens or twenties in good health. The sequencing sample was made of PBMCs.

CDR3 coding DNA: TGTGCCAGCAGGGCCGGGAGCGAGGATACGCAGTATTTT. The encoded protein is CASRAGSEDTQYF. The rearrangement uses TRBV6-1 and TRBJ2-3; D may be TRBD2 (6 bases). This CDR3 is 13 amino acids long. The germline CDR1 and CDR2 sequences are MNHNS and SASEGT. The ends were cut back, 6 bases at V and 6 bases at J, with 13 bases in the middle.